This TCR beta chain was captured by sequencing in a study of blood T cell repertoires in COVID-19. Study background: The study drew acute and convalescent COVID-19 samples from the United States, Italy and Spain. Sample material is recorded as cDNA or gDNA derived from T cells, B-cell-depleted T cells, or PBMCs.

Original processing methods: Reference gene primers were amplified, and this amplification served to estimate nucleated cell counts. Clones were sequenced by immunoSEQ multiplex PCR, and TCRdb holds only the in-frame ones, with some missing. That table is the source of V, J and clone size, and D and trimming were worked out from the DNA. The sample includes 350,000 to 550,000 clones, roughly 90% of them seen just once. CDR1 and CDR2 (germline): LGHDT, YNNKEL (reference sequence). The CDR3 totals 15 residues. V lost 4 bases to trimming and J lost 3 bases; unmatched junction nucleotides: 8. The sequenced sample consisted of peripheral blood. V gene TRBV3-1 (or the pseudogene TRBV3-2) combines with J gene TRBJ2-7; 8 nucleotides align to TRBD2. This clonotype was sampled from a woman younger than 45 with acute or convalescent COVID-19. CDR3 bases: TGTGCCAGCAGCCCGCGAGTGGGACTAGTCTACGAGCAGTACTTC. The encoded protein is CASSPRVGLVYEQYF.